This TCR beta chain was recorded in a study of shared clonotypes between healthy human individuals. CDR1 SQVTM and CDR2 ANQGSEA come from the germline V gene. This CDR3 has 15 residues. V lost 4 bases and J lost 0, with 15 bases in between. Measured with immunoSEQ multiplex PCR; TCRdb has only the in-frame clones, and not every one. The table includes around 2.5 million clones, roughly 93% detected once. This TCR derives from a man in his late teens or twenties in good health. Some clones in this sample may be carry-over from other donors' samples. Sequenced: naive CD4+ T cells from PBMCs. Specified subset: CD45RA+ positively selected. V and J are TRBV29-1 and TRBJ1-2; D unclear. CDR3 in amino acids: CSVVRLSSANYGYTF. Written as DNA, the CDR3 is TGCAGCGTTGTTCGGTTATCATCGGCTAACTATGGCTACACCTTC. The variable domain in full, with the rest retrieved from reference TRBV29-1 and TRBJ1-2, is SAVISQKPSRDICQRGTSLTIQCQVDSQVTMMFWYRQQPGQSLTLIATANQGSEATYESGFVIDKFPISRPNLTFSTLTVSNMSPEDSSIYLCSVVRLSSANYGYTFGSGTRLTVV.